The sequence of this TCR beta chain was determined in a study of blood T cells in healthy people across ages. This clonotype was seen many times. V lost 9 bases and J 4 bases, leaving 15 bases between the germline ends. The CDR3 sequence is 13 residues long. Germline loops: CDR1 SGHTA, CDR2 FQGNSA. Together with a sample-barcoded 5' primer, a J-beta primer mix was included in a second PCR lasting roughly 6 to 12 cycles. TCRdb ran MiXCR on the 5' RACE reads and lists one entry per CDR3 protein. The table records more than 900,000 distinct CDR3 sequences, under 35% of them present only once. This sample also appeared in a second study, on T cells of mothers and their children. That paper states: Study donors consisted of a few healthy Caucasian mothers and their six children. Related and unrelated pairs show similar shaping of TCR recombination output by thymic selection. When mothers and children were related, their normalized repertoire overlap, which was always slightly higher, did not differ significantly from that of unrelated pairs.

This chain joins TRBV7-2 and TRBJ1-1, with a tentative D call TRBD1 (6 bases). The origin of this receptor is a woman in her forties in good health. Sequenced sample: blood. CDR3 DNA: TGTGCCAGTCTGGGGGGGCAGATCACTGAAGCTTTCTTT. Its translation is CASLGGQITEAFF.